This is a list of T cell receptor beta chains from one sample in a study of shared clonotypes between healthy human individuals. Repertoires were generated with immunoSEQ multiplex PCR, while TCRdb's copy carries only in-frame clones and drops some. The table includes over 850,000 clones, 75% to 80% detected once. Material for sequencing was memory CD4+ T cells from PBMCs. The origin of the receptors is a young man in good health. Some clones in this sample may be carry-over from other donors' samples. Each CDR3 is given with its conserved first and last residue. A D gene is named only where the DNA matches it firmly. Expanded clones get a size class; other rows say once, few or many, or leave the size out.

14 TRBJ1-1 TRBV19 - - TGTGCCAGTAGTATTCGGGGTTTGAACACTGAAGCTTTCTTT CASSIRGLNTEAFF
16 TRBJ2-2 TRBV9 few TRBD1 TGTGCCAGCAGCCCGCGAGACAGGGTTCGCGCCGGGGAGCTGTTTTTT CASSPRDRVRAGELFF
13 TRBJ2-7 TRBV19 - TRBD1 TGTGCCAGTAGTATAGAACAGGGGGGCGAGCAGTACTTC CASSIEQGGEQYF
16 TRBJ1-5 TRBV27 - - TGTGCCAGCAGCCTTGGGGGGACCTATAGCAATCAGCCCCAGCATTTT CASSLGGTYSNQPQHF
14 TRBJ1-2 TRBV5-1 - - TGCGCCAGCAGCCCCGGACAGCCAAACTATGGCTACACCTTC CASSPGQPNYGYTF
15 TRBJ2-3 TRBV5-1 - - TGCGCCAGCAGCTTGTCAGGGGTTAGCACAGATACGCAGTATTTT CASSLSGVSTDTQYF
15 TRBJ2-7 TRBV7-2 - TRBD2 TGTGCCAGCAGCTTAGGGACTAGCGGACGCTACGAGCAGTACTTC CASSLGTSGRYEQYF
15 TRBJ2-3 TRBV25-1 few TRBD2 TGTGCCAGCAGTGAGTCTAGCGGGAGTTTGGATACGCAGTATTTT CASSESSGSLDTQYF
14 TRBJ1-1 TRBV7-9 - - TGTGCCAGCAGCTTGGAGGGTTGGGTCCCTGAAGCTTTCTTT CASSLEGWVPEAFF
10 TRBJ2-5 TRBV30 - - TGTGCCGGGGGCTCAGAGACCCAGTACTTC CAGGSETQYF
12 TRBJ2-3 TRBV2 many TRBD1 TGTGCCACTAGACAGGGGGGAGATACGCAGTATTTT CATRQGGDTQYF
13 TRBJ2-1 TRBV19 - - TGTGCCAGTAGTCACCGAGGGGTGGATGAGCAGTTCTTC CASSHRGVDEQFF
14 TRBJ1-4 TRBV23-1 - - TGCGCCAGCGGCCCCGGGACACTTACTGAAAAACTGTTTTTT CASGPGTLTEKLFF
15 TRBJ1-5 TRBV4-3 - - TGCGCCAGCAGCCAAGCCGCGAACGGGAATCAGCCCCAGCATTTT CASSQAANGNQPQHF
13 TRBJ1-2 TRBV5-1 - - TGCGCCAGCAGCTTGGATGCTAACTATGGCTACACCTTC CASSLDANYGYTF
13 TRBJ1-4 TRBV5-1 - - TGCGCCAGCAGCCTCCGGGAGGCGGGAAAACTGTTTTTT CASSLREAGKLFF
17 TRBJ1-1 TRBV19 - - TGTGCCAGTAGTATAGGTGGTTCCGGGGTTCGTAACACTGAAGCTTTCTTT CASSIGGSGVRNTEAFF
13 TRBJ1-2 TRBV18 - - TGTGCCAGCTCACTTGGGGGATTATATGGCTACACCTTC CASSLGGLYGYTF
13 TRBJ2-6 TRBV29-1 - - TGCAGCGTTATTTGGGCTGGGGCCAACGTCCTGACTTTC CSVIWAGANVLTF
14 TRBJ2-1 TRBV7-2 few - TGTGCCAGCAGCTTAGCGAGGGAGGACTTTGAGCAGTTCTTC CASSLAREDFEQFF
13 TRBJ2-7 TRBV28 - - TGTGCCAGCAGTCGCCTGGGGGGTTACGAGCAGTACTTC CASSRLGGYEQYF
15 TRBJ2-3 TRBV6-5 - - TGTGCCAGCCCCAGCGTGGGGGACCGCACAGATACGCAGTATTTT CASPSVGDRTDTQYF
14 TRBJ1-6 TRBV6-6 - - TGTGCCAGCAGTTACTCAGGGTTTAATTCACCCCTCCACTTT CASSYSGFNSPLHF
15 TRBJ1-4 TRBV2 many - TGTGCCAGCAGTGGCCAAAGGCCGGGGAATGAAAAACTGTTTTTT CASSGQRPGNEKLFF
12 TRBJ1-2 TRBV7-2 - - TGTGCCAGCAGCTTGAGTGGCAATGGCTACACCTTC CASSLSGNGYTF
15 TRBJ2-7 TRBV5-6 - TRBD1 TGTGCCAGCAGCATTGTCGACAGGGAAGCCTACGAGCAGTACTTC CASSIVDREAYEQYF
15 TRBJ2-2 TRBV5-1 few TRBD2 TGCGCCAGCAGCTTAGGACTAGCGGGATCCGGGGAGCTGTTTTTT CASSLGLAGSGELFF
14 TRBJ1-2 TRBV19 - TRBD1 TGTGCCAGTAGGCACAGGGGGCACGACTATGGCTACACCTTC CASRHRGHDYGYTF
16 TRBJ2-1 TRBV5-1 - - TGCGCCAGCAGCTTTACAATGACGGCCGCTGACAATGAGCAGTTCTTC CASSFTMTAADNEQFF
11 TRBJ2-7 TRBV5-1 - - TGCGCCAGTTCGAGCTCCTACGAGCAGTACTTC CASSSSYEQYF
14 TRBJ1-5 TRBV28 - - TGTGCCAGTTCTGGGGGGGCCCGCAATCAGCCCCAGCATTTT CASSGGARNQPQHF
16 TRBJ2-1 TRBV4-1 - - TGCGCCAGCAGCCAAGATTATGAGCGGCTACACAATGAGCAGTTCTTC CASSQDYERLHNEQFF
12 TRBJ1-2 TRBV28 - - TGTGCCAGCAGTTTGGGCGAAGGTGGCTACACCTTC CASSLGEGGYTF
16 TRBJ1-1 TRBV28 - TRBD1 TGTGCCAGCAGTCTGTTACCCGGACAGGGAAAAACTGAAGCTTTCTTT CASSLLPGQGKTEAFF
14 TRBJ1-4 TRBV5-1 - - TGCGCCAGCAGCTTAGGAAGGGGGAATGAAAAACTGTTTTTT CASSLGRGNEKLFF
14 TRBJ1-3 TRBV25-1 once - TGTGCCAGCAGTGAAAGAGGCTCTGGAAACACCATATATTTT CASSERGSGNTIYF
15 TRBJ2-2 TRBV6-1 - - TGTGCCAGCAGTCTGGGGGGAGGAAACACCGGGGAGCTGTTTTTT CASSLGGGNTGELFF
15 TRBJ1-2 TRBV9 once TRBD1 TGTGCCAGCAGCGTCTCAGGGGGCGCCTACTATGGCTACACCTTC CASSVSGGAYYGYTF
15 TRBJ2-7 TRBV10-3 - - TGTGCCATCAGTGATGGTAGCAGGGGCTCCTACGAGCAGTACTTC CAISDGSRGSYEQYF
15 TRBJ1-1 TRBV6-5 once - TGTGCCAGCAGTTACATTTCAGCGGCGAACACTGAAGCTTTCTTT CASSYISAANTEAFF
14 TRBJ2-7 TRBV6-1 once TRBD1 TGTGCCAGCAGTACGGGACAGTCCTTCTACGAGCAGTACTTC CASSTGQSFYEQYF
13 TRBJ2-1 TRBV28 - TRBD2 TGTGCCACCGGGATAGCGGGAGGCAATGAGCAGTTCTTC CATGIAGGNEQFF
15 TRBJ1-1 TRBV6-1 - - TGTGCCAGCAGTGAAGCGTTGGGCAGGAGCGGTGAAGCTTTCTTT CASSEALGRSGEAFF
15 TRBJ1-2 TRBV5-1 - - TGCGCCAGCAGCTTGGAGGGCAGGGGTGTCTATGGCTACACCTTC CASSLEGRGVYGYTF
17 TRBJ2-7 TRBV28 - TRBD2 TGTGCCAGCAGTTTATTGACCCGCCTAGCGGCCCCTGGGGAGCAGTACTTC CASSLLTRLAAPGEQYF
15 TRBJ2-1 TRBV19 - - TGTGCCAGTAGTCCTAGGCGCGGCTCCTACAATGAGCAGTTCTTC CASSPRRGSYNEQFF
15 TRBJ2-2 TRBV19 - - TGTGCCAGTAGTGAACTAGCCTCGAACACCGGGGAGCTGTTTTTT CASSELASNTGELFF
16 TRBJ1-1 TRBV11-2 - - TGTGCCAGCAGCTTAAGGAGGGGCGCAAAGAACACTGAAGCTTTCTTT CASSLRRGAKNTEAFF
16 TRBJ2-1 TRBV4-1 - - TGCGCCAGCAGCCAAGATTTGCGGGGCTCCTACAATGAGCAGTTCTTC CASSQDLRGSYNEQFF
15 TRBJ2-7 TRBV9 - TRBD1 TGTGCCAGCAGCCCCTTCGGACAGGGGGGGTACGAGCAGTACTTC CASSPFGQGGYEQYF
13 TRBJ2-7 TRBV30 - - TGTGCCTGGAGTGGTAGCGGACCTTACGAGCAGTACTTC CAWSGSGPYEQYF
15 TRBJ2-5 TRBV6-5 - - TGTGCCAGCAGTACGAGATGGACAGTCCAAGAGACCCAGTACTTC CASSTRWTVQETQYF
14 TRBJ2-2 TRBV11-2 once - TGTGCCAGCAGAGGACAGAGAAACACCGGGGAGCTGTTTTTT CASRGQRNTGELFF
12 TRBJ1-2 TRBV5-1 - TRBD1 TGCGCCAGCAGCTTGCAACAGGGGTTCAGAACCTTC CASSLQQGFRTF